A single sample is the source of the 14 T cell receptor beta chains below, sequenced in a study of blood T cell repertoires in COVID-19. Assay: immunoSEQ multiplex PCR; the TCRdb copy retains only in-frame clones and omits some. The repertoire consists of approximately 280,000 clones, with 80% to 90% occurring once and the leading ten covering about 4.6%. The source material was peripheral blood. The origin of the receptors is a man aged 40-49 years with acute or convalescent COVID-19.

The DNA for the CDR3 is TGTGCCTGGAGTACTTTGACAGGGGATAATGAGCAGTTCTTC. It specifies CAWSTLTGDNEQFF. The chain joins TRBV30 to TRBJ2-1, with 8 bases fitting TRBD1. The ends lost 2 bases at V and 7 bases at J; junction bases unmatched: 7. The CDR3 has 14 residues. The germline CDR1 and CDR2 sequences are GTSNPN and SVGIG (reference sequence).

The chain uses TRBV30 and TRBJ1-1, with D possibly being TRBD1 (5 bases). Trimming took 0 bases from V and 9 from J, leaving 11 bases between them. The CDR3 extends over 12 amino acids. CDR1 is GTSNPN, CDR2 SVGIG, per germline (reference sequence). CDR3 nucleotides: TGTGCCTGGAGTGTACGGCCAGGGCAAGCTTTCTTT. Translation gives CAWSVRPGQAFF.

The V call is TRBV10-2, the J call TRBJ2-7, with D possibly being TRBD1 (5 bases). The CDR3 is 11 residues long. Germline CDR1 is WSHSY and CDR2 is SAAADI. V lost 7 bases to trimming and J lost 4 bases, with 8 bases between them. CDR3 amino acids: CASKGEYEQYF. The CDR3 coding sequence is TGCGCCAGCAAAGGGGAATACGAGCAGTACTTC.

The chain couples TRBV18 to TRBJ1-2, with 7 bases fitting TRBD1. The germline V gene has CDR1 KGHSH and CDR2 LQKENI. The CDR3 runs 14 residues. Trimming cost V 3 bases and J 4 bases; bases outside gene matches: 5. The CDR3 region is CASSPPGQLYGYTF. CDR3 bases: TGTGCCAGCTCACCCCCGGGACAGCTCTATGGCTACACCTTC.

The genes are TRBV5-1 and TRBJ1-1, with 7 bases matching TRBD1. J lost 1 base, V lost 4 bases, and 4 bases had no gene match. The germline V gene encodes CDR1 SGHRS and CDR2 YFSETQ. There are 14 residues in the CDR3. In DNA form, the CDR3 reads TGCGCCAGCAGCGAGGGACAGCCGAACACTGAAGCTTTCTTT. Translating it yields CASSEGQPNTEAFF.

The chain joins TRBV28 to TRBJ1-5; D may be TRBD1 (6 bases). In germline, CDR1 is MDHEN, CDR2 SYDVKM. The V end was cut by 5 bases, the J end by 2 bases, with 13 bases between. This CDR3 comprises 15 residues. CDR3 DNA: TGTGCCAGCAGTCCAACAGGGACGGGCAATCAGCCCCAGCATTTT. Its translation is CASSPTGTGNQPQHF.

The CDR3 DNA reads TGTGCCAGCACCCCGTCCGGGACTCCTGGCTACACCTTC. Its protein is CASTPSGTPGYTF. The chain uses TRBV12-3 or TRBV12-4 and TRBJ1-2, with a possible D match to TRBD1 (5 bases). Trimming took off 7 bases at V and 7 bases at J, with 16 bases between the two ends. The CDR3 length is 13 residues.

The chain couples TRBV2 to TRBJ1-2, with 8 bases matching TRBD1. The CDR3 is made up of 14 amino acids. With V trimmed by 6 bases and J by 4 bases, 7 bases remained unmatched. The germline CDR1 and CDR2 sequences are SNHLY and FYNNEI. CDR3 protein: CASRTEDRAYGYTF. The CDR3 DNA follows: TGTGCCAGCAGAACCGAGGACAGGGCCTATGGCTACACCTTC. Variable domain in full (rest from reference TRBV2 and TRBJ1-2): EPEVTQTPSHQVTQMGQEVILRCVPISNHLYFYWYRQILGQKVEFLVSFYNNEISEKSEIFDDQFSVERPDGSNFTLKIRSTKLEDSAMYFCASRTEDRAYGYTFGSGTRLTVV.

This chain connects TRBV24-1 to TRBJ2-1; D gene uncertain. This CDR3 contains 13 residues. V was pared by 4 bases and J by 6 bases, with 9 bases between. Per the germline V gene, CDR1 is KGHDR and CDR2 is SFDVKD. CDR3 region: CATSDVRLNEQFF. CDR3 nucleotides: TGTGCCACCAGTGACGTCAGGCTCAATGAGCAGTTCTTC.

This clone has only a few counts. The chain carries TRBV5-1 and TRBJ2-2; 9 positions agree with TRBD2. There are 17 residues in the CDR3. Unmatched junction bases numbered 7, after V lost 0 bases and J lost 4 bases. Looked up from germline, CDR1 is SGHRS and CDR2 is YFSETQ. CDR3 in amino acids: CASSLALRGGRTGELFF. CDR3 sequence (DNA): TGCGCCAGCAGCTTGGCCTTGCGGGGGGGCCGCACCGGGGAGCTGTTTTTT.

CDR3 coding DNA: TGTGCCAGTAGTATCCGGACAGGGATATTGGTGAACACCGGGGAGCTGTTTTTT. Translating gives CASSIRTGILVNTGELFF. The rearrangement links TRBV19 to TRBJ2-2, with TRBD1 matching over 8 bases. CDR3 length: 18 residues. The junction had 10 bases not matched to a gene; V was cut back by 3 bases and J by 1 base. CDR1 is LNHDA, CDR2 SQIVND, per germline (reference sequence).

This rearrangement joins TRBV9 to TRBJ1-2; TRBD1 matches at 8 bases. Germline lookup yields CDR1 SGDLS and CDR2 YYNGEE. V gave up 3 bases and J gave up 3 bases; unmatched junction bases: 7. This CDR3 is built from 15 residues. CDR3 residues: CASSAPDRGDYGYTF. The CDR3 DNA reads TGTGCCAGCAGCGCCCCCGACAGGGGCGACTATGGCTACACCTTC.

V usage is TRBV2 and J usage is TRBJ1-2, with D perhaps matching TRBD1 (6 bases). This CDR3 has 15 residues. Trimming took off 2 bases at V and 4 bases at J, with 14 bases between the two ends. The V gene's germline CDR1 is SNHLY and CDR2 FYNNEI. CDR3 nucleotide sequence: TGTGCCAGCAGTGAACCTATAACAGGGTCCTATGGCTACACCTTC. Translated, it gives CASSEPITGSYGYTF.

The chain couples TRBV4-1 to TRBJ1-4; D may be TRBD1 (5 bases). The germline V gene encodes CDR1 MGHRA and CDR2 YSYEKL. V gave up 4 bases and J gave up 0 bases, with 9 bases separating them. CDR3 length: 15 amino acids. The CDR3: CASSRLQATNEKLFF. As DNA, the CDR3 is TGCGCCAGCAGCCGCCTACAGGCAACTAATGAAAAACTGTTTTTT.